The 2 T cell receptor beta chains presented below share a single source sample, sequenced in a study of control samples from healthy donors and cancer patients. Produced via immunoSEQ multiplex PCR; TCRdb's table is partial and in-frame only. The table has tens of thousands of clones, more than 85% seen once. What was sequenced was PBMCs. These receptors were taken from a middle-aged man with colorectal cancer.

This chain links TRBV6-5 with TRBJ1-3; 7 bases match TRBD1. The CDR3 spans 15 residues. V lost 4 bases to trimming and J lost 0 bases; unmatched junction nucleotides: 3. Germline V lookup: CDR1 MNHEY, CDR2 SVGAGI. Here the CDR3 DNA reads TGTGCCAGCAGTTTGACAGGGCCCTCTGGAAACACCATATATTTT. This codes for CASSLTGPSGNTIYF.

The chain is built from TRBV4-1 and TRBJ1-5, with D unclear. The germline V gene has CDR1 MGHRA and CDR2 YSYEKL. V was shortened by 4 bases and J by 2 bases, with 12 bases between the two germline ends. The CDR3 contains 15 residues. CDR3: CASSPSIWGNQPQHF. Written as DNA, the CDR3 is TGCGCCAGCAGCCCCTCCATATGGGGCAATCAGCCCCAGCATTTT.